Listed below are T cell receptor beta chains from one sample, sequenced in a study of T cells in Graves' hyperthyroidism and ophthalmopathy. TCRdb re-analysed the multiplex PCR reads in MiXCR, keeping a single row per CDR3 protein. The sample shows over 650,000 distinct CDR3 sequences, about 45% of them seen only once. The material sequenced was peripheral blood or thyroid tissue (not recorded which). The receptor set was obtained from an adult man with Graves' disease, either hyperthyroidism or ophthalmopathy (not recorded which). Each CDR3 is given with its conserved first and last residue. D genes are given only for firm matches.

TRBD2	TRBV6-6	15	TRBJ2-2	CASSYRDYNTGELFF
NA	TRBV7-8	16	TRBJ1-3	CASSLQDLISGNTIYF
TRBD1	TRBV20-1	16	TRBJ2-5	CSASSSTGLGEETQYF
TRBD1	TRBV9	14	TRBJ2-5	CASTYSGQRETQYF
NA	TRBV7-9	13	TRBJ1-5	CASSFTLNSTVHF
NA	TRBV7-9	16	TRBJ1-3	CASSFSSGGGGNTIYF
NA	TRBV19	11	TRBJ1-1	CASITGSEAFF
NA	TRBV25-1	14	TRBJ1-1	CASTSDRLNTEAFF
NA	TRBV5-1	15	TRBJ1-2	CASSLDMGPGDGYTF
NA	TRBV29-1	11	TRBJ1-1	CSALGYTEAFF
TRBD1	TRBV6-5	16	TRBJ1-6	CASSYSGQRYNSPLHF
NA	TRBV5-1	14	TRBJ1-2	CASSLEPDYYGYTF
NA	TRBV7-9	14	TRBJ1-6	CASSLDASGSPLHF